Each of the 17 T cell receptor beta chains below was sequenced from the same sample in a study of post-analysis software for immune sequencing data. Study results and limitations: Comparison of patients with controls showed roughly five TRBV segments more frequent in patients, TRBV5-6, TRBV5-1 and TRBV20-1 among them.

For these TCRs, the target antigens are not known. Unique molecular identifiers were carried by the TCR beta cDNA libraries. TCRdb re-called the PCR reads through MiXCR, storing one row per CDR3 protein. The sample shows around 400,000 distinct CDR3 sequences, approximately 42% of them seen only once. The source material was blood. The receptor source for this set is a girl aged 2 to 9 with multiple sclerosis.

The chain links TRBV12-3 or TRBV12-4 to TRBJ2-1; tentatively, D is TRBD2 (6 bases). Trimming pared 0 bases from V and 10 bases from J, leaving 22 bases between. The CDR3 sequence is 17 residues long. Here the CDR3 DNA reads TGTGCCAGCAGTTTAGCGGTGAGGAATGGAGGGCGAAGGGAGCAGTTCTTC. Its protein is CASSLAVRNGGRREQFF.

The rearrangement uses TRBV6-5 and TRBJ2-5; perhaps TRBD1 as D (5 bases). Judging by the DNA end, TRBJ2-7 fits better; the J call may be wrong. CDR3 length equals 13 residues. CDR1 and CDR2 from the germline V gene are MNHEY and SVGAGI. The CDR3 nucleotides are TGTGCCAGCAGTTACCAGGGTACCCACGAGCAGTACTTC. Amino acid sequence: CASSYQGTHEQYF.

This clonotype was detected only a few times. V gene TRBV3-1 combines with J gene TRBJ2-7; D is ambiguous. Germline loops: CDR1 LGHDT, CDR2 YNNKEL (reference sequence). The length of the CDR3 is 15 residues. Trimming took 0 bases from V and 2 from J, leaving 11 bases between them. In DNA, the CDR3 is TGTGCCAGCAGCCAAGATCTCGGGCAACCCTACGAGCAGTACTTC. It codes for CASSQDLGQPYEQYF.

Only a few counts were recorded for this clonotype. The gene calls are TRBV20-1 and TRBJ2-7, with unresolved D. Germline CDR1 reads DFQATT; CDR2 reads SNEGSKA (reference sequence). Trimming removed 2 bases at V and 5 bases at J, with 7 bases between. CDR3 size: 11 residues. The CDR3 coding sequence is TGCAGTGCTAGAATGGCGGACGAGCAGTACTTC. Residues: CSARMADEQYF.

J is TRBJ1-4 and V is TRBV12-3 or TRBV12-4; 10 bases agree with TRBD1. This CDR3 spans 13 amino acids. V shed 5 bases, J shed 8 bases, and the junction held 2 bases outside the gene matches. This CDR3 reads CASSPTGGEKLFF. The CDR3, as DNA: TGTGCCAGCAGTCCGACAGGGGGCGAAAAACTGTTTTTT.

The chain links TRBV7-2 to TRBJ1-2, with 7 bases matching TRBD1. V was clipped by 10 bases and J by 8 bases; unmatched bases: 10. The length of the CDR3 is 12 residues. Germline-derived CDR1 and CDR2 are SGHTA and FQGNSA. The CDR3 here is CAISRTGLGYTF. The CDR3 region has the DNA TGTGCCATTAGCCGGACAGGCCTCGGCTACACCTTC.

V usage is TRBV27 and J usage is TRBJ2-5, with TRBD1 matching over 8 bases. The germline gives CDR1 MNHEY, CDR2 SMNVEV (reference sequence). This CDR3 comprises 15 residues. The V gene end was trimmed by 4 bases and the J gene end by 5 bases; junction bases not matched to a gene: 9. CDR3 nucleotides: TGTGCCAGCAGTTCGTTAGGGACAGGCGGGGAGACCCAGTACTTC. Amino acids: CASSSLGTGGETQYF.

The chain employs TRBV12-3 or TRBV12-4 and TRBJ2-3; tentatively, D is TRBD2 (5 bases). The CDR3 has 13 amino acids. Deletions cut 3 bases from V and 8 bases from J, with 12 bases between. CDR3 region: CASSFREGSTQYF. In DNA, the CDR3 is TGTGCCAGCAGTTTTCGAGAAGGGAGTACGCAGTATTTT.

The CDR3 coding sequence is TGCGCCAGCAGCCAAGGGCCTAGCGGGGGGGCTAGGGAGACCCAGTACTTC. Translating it yields CASSQGPSGGARETQYF. The chain links TRBV4-1 to TRBJ2-5, with 12 bases lining up with TRBD2. The V segment lost 1 base and the J segment 5 bases; nucleotides outside the gene matches: 8. From germline, CDR1 is MGHRA and CDR2 YSYEKL. The CDR3 sequence is 17 residues long.

This clonotype was picked up a small number of times. The chain uses TRBV27 and TRBJ2-7; the match to TRBD1 covers 8 bases. The CDR3 spans 14 residues. Losses at the gene ends were 2 bases for V and 3 bases for J; bases not matched to a gene: 3. Germline CDR1 reads MNHEY; CDR2 reads SMNVEV (reference sequence). The CDR3 loop reads CASSLHRGYYEQYF. The DNA of the CDR3 is TGTGCCAGCAGTTTACACAGGGGGTACTACGAGCAGTACTTC.

V and J are TRBV29-1 and TRBJ1-1; D unclear. Germline values: CDR1 SQVTM, CDR2 ANQGSEA. V gave up 4 bases and J gave up 2 bases, with 11 bases separating them. The CDR3 has 13 amino acids. The CDR3 loop is CSVARQTNTEAFF. CDR3 DNA: TGCAGCGTTGCTCGCCAGACCAACACTGAAGCTTTCTTT.

The V call is TRBV2, the J call TRBJ2-1; 8 nucleotides align to TRBD1. CDR1 and CDR2 from the germline V gene are SNHLY and FYNNEI. V lost 4 bases to trimming and J lost 0 bases; unmatched junction nucleotides: 8. The CDR3 sequence is 17 residues long. DNA for the CDR3: TGTGCCAGCAGTGGAACAAACAGGGGGATCTCCTACAATGAGCAGTTCTTC. It specifies CASSGTNRGISYNEQFF.

CDR3 region: CASSPYGTGISGANVLTF. DNA for the CDR3: TGTGCCAGCAGCCCTTACGGGACAGGAATTTCTGGGGCCAACGTCCTGACTTTC. The rearrangement joins TRBV7-3 to TRBJ2-6; TRBD1 matches 8 bases. CDR3 length: 18 residues. In germline, CDR1 is SGHTA, CDR2 FQGTGA. V shed 5 bases and J 1 base; nucleotides not matched to a gene: 10. The whole variable domain, filled in from reference TRBV7-3 and TRBJ2-6, reads GAGVSQTPSNKVTEKGKYVELRCDPISGHTALYWYRQSLGQGPEFLIYFQGTGAADDSGLPNDRFFAVRPEGSVSTLKIQRTERGDSAVYLCASSPYGTGISGANVLTFGAGSRLTVL.

The chain has TRBV5-1 and TRBJ2-4; 14 bases map to TRBD2. TRBJ2-5 matches the DNA end more closely, so the J call is doubtful. In germline, CDR1 is SGHRS, CDR2 YFSETQ. This CDR3 is built from 18 residues. The CDR3 DNA sequence: TGCGCCAGCAGTGGGCGTATCGGACTAGCGGGAGGAGGCGAGACCCAGTACTTC. Protein sequence: CASSGRIGLAGGGETQYF.

The CDR3, as DNA: TGCGCCAGCAGCTTGGGGGCGGCGGGGGGTTACAATGAGCAGTTCTTC. Encoded protein: CASSLGAAGGYNEQFF. This chain connects TRBV5-1 to TRBJ2-1; 8 bases line up with TRBD2. The V segment lost 0 bases and the J segment 4 bases; nucleotides outside the gene matches: 6. This CDR3 region has 16 residues. Germline values: CDR1 SGHRS, CDR2 YFSETQ.

In this sample, this clonotype turned up once. The rearrangement uses TRBV21-1 and TRBJ1-2. TRBV21-1 is termed a pseudogene. CDR3 length: 12 residues. CDR3 in amino acids: CARGTANYGYTF. The CDR3 coding sequence is TGTGCCAGAGGAACAGCTAACTATGGCTACACCTTC.

This chain connects TRBV28 to TRBJ1-6, with a possible D match to TRBD1 (6 bases). The germline V and J ends were trimmed by 2 bases and 9 bases, with 14 bases remaining between them. In germline, CDR1 is MDHEN, CDR2 SYDVKM. The CDR3 is made up of 15 amino acids. The CDR3: CASSLIRGWGSPLHF. DNA of the CDR3: TGTGCCAGCAGTTTAATCAGGGGATGGGGTTCACCCCTCCACTTT.